Following are 15 T cell receptor beta chains from one sample sequenced in a study of T cell responses to AZD1222 COVID-19 vaccine. Generated by immunoSEQ multiplex PCR, the TCRdb table keeps only in-frame clones and is missing some. The sample lists under 95,000 clones, roughly 87% occurring once. The sequenced sample was peripheral blood, obtained on day 0 of AZD1222 vaccination. Source of these receptors: an adult in good health.

The rearrangement links TRBV7-6 to TRBJ1-1; TRBD1 matches at 10 bases. CDR3 size: 15 residues. Per germline, CDR1 SGHVS and CDR2 FNYEAQ. V lost 5 bases, J lost 3 bases, and 6 bases stayed unmatched. The CDR3 bases are TGTGCCAGCAGCCGGGACAGGGGAGGGGACACTGAAGCTTTCTTT. It yields the protein CASSRDRGGDTEAFF.

CDR3 coding DNA: TGTGCCAGCACCCTGAGCTCAGGTTCCGAAAAACTGTTTTTT. Translation gives CASTLSSGSEKLFF. This chain joins TRBV7-2 and TRBJ1-4; D remains ambiguous. The CDR3 loop spans 14 amino acids. Germline V CDR1 and CDR2: SGHTA, FQGNSA. Trimming removed 7 bases from V and 8 bases from J, with 17 bases in between.

This clone was detected once. The genes are TRBV6-2 or TRBV6-3 and TRBJ1-1; 10 bases are shared with TRBD1. The CDR3 covers 14 residues. Germline CDR1 is MNHEY and CDR2 is SVGEGT. V lost 6 bases, J lost 5 bases, and 6 bases stayed unmatched. The CDR3 region is CASSQGQGRTEAFF. The CDR3 DNA follows: TGTGCCAGCAGCCAGGGACAGGGGAGGACTGAAGCTTTCTTT.

The chain is built from TRBV18 and TRBJ2-5; D call uncertain. CDR3 length: 12 amino acids. Germline CDR1 KGHSH, CDR2 LQKENI. V was clipped by 4 bases and J by 5 bases, with 8 bases between them. CDR3 bases: TGTGCCAGCTCACTAAAGGAGGAGACCCAGTACTTC. Protein: CASSLKEETQYF. Looking up the rest from reference TRBV18 and TRBJ2-5 gives the full variable domain: NAGVMQNPRHLVRRRGQEARLRCSPMKGHSHVYWYRQLPEEGLKFMVYLQKENIIDESGMPKERFSAEFPKEGPSILRIQQVVRGDSAAYFCASSLKEETQYFGPGTRLLVL.

The chain's CDR3 is CASSQGETEGLYGYTF. CDR3 coding DNA: TGCGCCAGCAGCCAAGGGGAAACAGAAGGCCTCTATGGCTACACCTTC. V and J are TRBV4-1 and TRBJ1-2; D not resolved. CDR1 MGHRA and CDR2 YSYEKL come from the germline V gene. The CDR3 totals 16 residues. Trimming stripped 1 base from V and 4 bases from J, with 16 bases between.

This rearrangement joins TRBV30 to TRBJ2-1; D might be TRBD2 (5 bases). The length of the CDR3 is 14 residues. CDR1 is GTSNPN and CDR2 is SVGIG in the germline V gene (reference sequence). Trimming removed 8 bases from V and 7 bases from J, with 21 bases in between. CDR3 in amino acids: CAHGGRLRGNEQFF. CDR3 sequence (DNA): TGTGCCCATGGTGGGCGACTTCGAGGGAATGAGCAGTTCTTC.

This clone was counted only a few times. The J gene is TRBJ1-3, the V gene TRBV6-2 or TRBV6-3; 7 nucleotides match TRBD1. CDR3 size: 13 residues. V trimming: 6 bases; J trimming: 4 bases; junction bases outside the gene matches: 3. From germline, CDR1 is MNHEY and CDR2 SVGEGT. This CDR3 reads CASSRDRGNTIYF. CDR3 nucleotides: TGTGCCAGCAGCCGGGACAGAGGAAACACCATATATTTT.

This clone occurred once. The V and J genes are TRBV9 and TRBJ2-1; 9 positions agree with TRBD2. Trimming took 1 base from V and 3 from J; bases not matched to a gene: 2. Germline V gene data show CDR1 as SGDLS and CDR2 as YYNGEE. There are 15 residues in the CDR3. CDR3 sequence: CASSVLAGNYNEQFF. In DNA, the CDR3 is TGTGCCAGCAGCGTACTAGCGGGGAACTACAATGAGCAGTTCTTC.

The chain uses TRBV10-1 and TRBJ2-1, with D possibly matching TRBD2 (5 bases). V lost 0 bases and J 0 bases, leaving 9 bases between the germline ends. There are 16 residues in the CDR3. CDR1 and CDR2 from the germline V gene are WNHNN and SYGVQD (reference sequence). CDR3: CASSESSANSYNEQFF. The CDR3 nucleotides read TGCGCCAGCAGTGAGTCTAGCGCTAACTCCTACAATGAGCAGTTCTTC.

This clone was detected only a few times. The gene calls are TRBV5-4 and TRBJ1-1; weak D call: TRBD1 (5 bases). Trimming shortened V by 10 bases and J by 1 base, and 17 bases separated the two germline ends. The length of the CDR3 is 14 residues. CDR1 and CDR2 (germline): SGHNT, YYREEE (reference sequence). The CDR3 reads CAHYGRGANTEAFF. CDR3 bases: TGTGCCCATTACGGGAGGGGCGCGAACACTGAAGCTTTCTTT.

Remarks on this clone: Other DNA sequences in this specimen translate into the identical CDR3. CDR3 loop: CASSQGQGTNQPQHF. In nucleotides, the CDR3 is TGTGCCAGCTCACAGGGACAGGGCACCAATCAGCCCCAGCATTTT. The chain carries TRBV18 and TRBJ1-5, with 9 bases lining up with TRBD1. Germline CDR1 reads KGHSH; CDR2 reads LQKENI. The CDR3 has 15 amino acids. Trimming cost V 4 bases and J 3 bases; bases outside gene matches: 4.

This sequence joins TRBV27 and TRBJ1-3; possible D gene TRBD1, 5 bases. Trimming took off 5 bases at V and 2 bases at J, with 19 bases between the two ends. Germline V gives CDR1 MNHEY, CDR2 SMNVEV (reference sequence). The CDR3 length is 17 residues. CDR3 region: CASSPYSPPGPGNTIYF. The CDR3 DNA reads as TGTGCCAGCAGTCCGTACTCCCCGCCAGGGCCTGGAAACACCATATATTTT.

Comments on this clone: This sample also contains other DNA sequences that code for the same CDR3. The chain combines TRBV19 with TRBJ1-3; 7 bases agree with TRBD1. Germline V lookup: CDR1 LNHDA, CDR2 SQIVND (reference sequence). J gave up 2 bases and V 6 bases, and 4 bases lay outside the gene matches. This CDR3 has 14 amino acids. For the CDR3, the DNA is TGTGCCAGTAGACAACAGGGGACTGGAAACACCATATATTTT. This codes for CASRQQGTGNTIYF. The full variable domain, in which reference TRBV19 and TRBJ1-3 provide the parts outside the CDR3, is DGGITQSPKYLFRKEGQNVTLSCEQNLNHDAMYWYRQDPGQGLRLIYYSQIVNDFQKGDIAEGYSVSREKKESFPLTVTSAQKNPTAFYLCASRQQGTGNTIYFGEGSWLTVV.

The chain joins TRBV5-4 to TRBJ1-2; no clear D gene. V was shortened by 3 bases and J by 6 bases, with 18 bases between the two germline ends. CDR3 length equals 15 residues. CDR1 SGHNT and CDR2 YYREEE come from the germline V gene (reference sequence). The DNA of the CDR3 is TGTGCCAGCAGCTATCCTTCGGACGTGGCTCATGGCTACACCTTC. As protein: CASSYPSDVAHGYTF.

Points on this clone: The junction departs from the called germline gene at one end, perhaps through a read error. The chain is built from TRBV2 and TRBJ2-7, with D uncertain. CDR1 is SNHLY and CDR2 is FYNNEI in the germline V gene. This CDR3 has 10 residues. The CDR3 nucleotides are TGTGCCAGCAGTGATTACGGGCAGTACTTC. Amino acids: CASSDYGQYF.